This TCR beta chain was recovered during a study of somatic mutations in cytotoxic T cells in rheumatoid arthritis. The J segment lost 0 bases and the V segment lost 0 bases, leaving 6 bases of the junction unmatched. CDR3 size: 17 residues. This clone is medium-sized. Measured with immunoSEQ multiplex PCR; TCRdb has only the in-frame clones, and not every one. The sample shows approximately 14,000 clones, approximately 84% of them seen only once. This chain joins TRBV5-3 and TRBJ2-7; 10 bases agree with TRBD2. TRBV5-3 is labeled an ORF, and its function is uncertain. The receptor comes from an adult with rheumatoid arthritis. Sequencing was carried out using CD8+ T cells sorted from blood. The CDR3 coding sequence is TGTGCCAGAAGCTTGGCCCGGACTAGCGGACTCTCCTACGAGCAGTACTTC. As protein: CARSLARTSGLSYEQYF.